This T cell receptor (beta chain) was identified during a study of technical replicates of blood from several donors. The data were produced by immunoSEQ multiplex PCR, yet TCRdb's version contains in-frame clones alone and is incomplete. This repertoire shows about 16,000 clones, roughly 86% found once; its top ten account for approximately 10%. Looked up from germline, CDR1 is KGHSY and CDR2 is FQNENV. The CDR3 sequence is 14 residues long. V lost 2 bases, J lost 8 bases, and 12 bases lay in between. The TCR sequence derives from a human donor in good health. The V and J genes are TRBV16 and TRBJ1-4, with D possibly TRBD1 on 6 matching bases. The sample taken for sequencing was PBMCs. The CDR3 reads CASSQQGPGEKLFF. CDR3 coding DNA: TGTGCCAGCAGCCAACAGGGGCCAGGAGAAAAACTGTTTTTT.